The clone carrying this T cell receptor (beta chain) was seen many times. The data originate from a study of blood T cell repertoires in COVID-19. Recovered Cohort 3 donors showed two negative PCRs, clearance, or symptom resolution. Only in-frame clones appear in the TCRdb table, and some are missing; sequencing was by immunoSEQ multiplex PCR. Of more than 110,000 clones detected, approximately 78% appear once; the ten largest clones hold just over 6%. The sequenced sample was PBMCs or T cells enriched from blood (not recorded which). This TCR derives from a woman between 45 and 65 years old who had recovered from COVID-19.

As DNA, the CDR3 is TGTGCCAGTAGTAGGTTCGGACAGGGACAAACAGATACGCAGTATTTT. This sequence encodes CASSRFGQGQTDTQYF. This rearrangement joins TRBV19 to TRBJ2-3, with 8 bases that match TRBD1. This CDR3 region has 16 residues. CDR1 LNHDA and CDR2 SQIVND come from the germline V gene (reference sequence). V trimming: 4 bases; J trimming: 3 bases; junction bases outside the gene matches: 9.